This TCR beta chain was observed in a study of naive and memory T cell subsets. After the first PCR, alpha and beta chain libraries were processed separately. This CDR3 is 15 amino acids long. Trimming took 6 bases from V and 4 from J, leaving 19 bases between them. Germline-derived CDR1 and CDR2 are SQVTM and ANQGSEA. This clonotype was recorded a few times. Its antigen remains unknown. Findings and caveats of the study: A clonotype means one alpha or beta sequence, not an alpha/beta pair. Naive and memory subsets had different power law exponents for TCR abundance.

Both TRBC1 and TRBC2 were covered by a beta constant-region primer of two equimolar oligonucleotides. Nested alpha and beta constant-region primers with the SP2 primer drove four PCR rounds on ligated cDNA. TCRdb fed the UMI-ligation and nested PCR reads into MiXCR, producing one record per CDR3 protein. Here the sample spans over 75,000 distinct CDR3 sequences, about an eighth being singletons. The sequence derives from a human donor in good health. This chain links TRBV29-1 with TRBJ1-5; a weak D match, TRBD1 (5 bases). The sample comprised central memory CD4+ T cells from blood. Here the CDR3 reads CSVVLGTALNQPQHF. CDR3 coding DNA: TGCAGCGTAGTTCTCGGGACTGCCCTGAATCAGCCCCAGCATTTT. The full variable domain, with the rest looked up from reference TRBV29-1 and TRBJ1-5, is SAVISQKPSRDICQRGTSLTIQCQVDSQVTMMFWYRQQPGQSLTLIATANQGSEATYESGFVIDKFPISRPNLTFSTLTVSNMSPEDSSIYLCSVVLGTALNQPQHFGDGTRLSIL.